This T cell receptor beta chain stems from a study of CD4 T cells in relation to SARS-CoV-2 and coronaviruses. Study details: PBMCs were cultured with antigen for roughly 10 days before TCR beta sequencing. Patient ages ranged from 21 to 72, median 38. Study-level results: No donor gave both pre-pandemic and post-infection samples.

For approximately 10 days, roughly 10^5 sorted CD4+ cells grew with T cell-depleted PBMCs and CEF. CDR3 length: 17 amino acids. Trimming took off 1 base at V and 0 bases at J, with 13 bases between the two ends. The germline V gene encodes CDR1 LNHNV and CDR2 YYDKDF (reference sequence). A remark on this clone: The antigen remains undetermined.

The assay was immunoSEQ multiplex PCR, and TCRdb's table has in-frame clones only and misses some. This sample has roughly 43,000 clones, with 82% found just once. This clonotype was sampled from an adult with COVID-19. Sequencing was carried out using naive CD4+ T cells from PBMCs, cultured in vitro. Subset specified: naive CD4+ T cells isolated by negative enrichment. The chain couples TRBV15 to TRBJ2-1; possibly TRBD2 for D (7 bases). CDR3 sequence (DNA): TGTGCCACCAGCAGAGGAGGGAGGGGGAGCTCCTACAATGAGCAGTTCTTC. Protein: CATSRGGRGSSYNEQFF.